Following are 23 T cell receptor beta chains from one sample sequenced in a study of blood T cell repertoires in COVID-19. TCRdb's copy holds only in-frame clones and misses some; the assay was immunoSEQ multiplex PCR. The sample lists about 170,000 clones; roughly 85% were seen once. Sequencing was done on a sample of PBMCs or T cells enriched from blood (not recorded which). All receptors come from a woman between 70 and 85 years old in a cohort exposed to, infected with or recovered from COVID-19 (not recorded which).

V usage is TRBV28 and J usage is TRBJ1-2; the D gene is possibly TRBD1 (6 bases). Germline V lookup: CDR1 MDHEN, CDR2 SYDVKM. The CDR3 loop spans 13 amino acids. Written as DNA, the CDR3 is TGTGCAGAGTCCCTAGACAGGAGCTATGGCTACACCTTC. This codes for CAESLDRSYGYTF.

V usage is TRBV24-1 and J usage is TRBJ2-1, with 11 nucleotides matching TRBD2. The CDR3 covers 16 residues. Germline V CDR1 and CDR2: KGHDR, SFDVKD. V lost 4 bases, J lost 6 bases, and 7 bases stayed unmatched. In DNA form, the CDR3 reads TGTGCCACCAGTGACCGGACTAGCGGGTGGGGCAATGAGCAGTTCTTC. Its translation is CATSDRTSGWGNEQFF.

The chain recombines TRBV6-5 with TRBJ1-6, with D maybe TRBD1 (6 bases). Germline V lookup: CDR1 MNHEY, CDR2 SVGAGI. The CDR3 covers 13 residues. V dropped 6 bases and J dropped 6 bases, with 9 bases sitting between them. CDR3 sequence reads: CASSGQLNSPLHF. The CDR3 nucleotides read TGTGCCAGCAGCGGACAGCTTAATTCACCCCTCCACTTT.

The chain combines TRBV2 with TRBJ2-1; 11 bases are a match to TRBD2. The CDR3 extends over 12 amino acids. CDR1 SNHLY and CDR2 FYNNEI come from the germline V gene. Trimming at V came to 7 bases and at J to 12 bases, leaving 5 bases not matched to a gene. The CDR3 here is CASTLAGGWQFF. CDR3 coding DNA: TGTGCCAGCACGCTAGCGGGAGGATGGCAGTTCTTC.

The genes are TRBV28 and TRBJ1-1; 7 bases line up with TRBD1. The germline V gene encodes CDR1 MDHEN and CDR2 SYDVKM. J lost 1 base, V lost 4 bases, and 6 bases had no gene match. This CDR3 is 15 amino acids long. CDR3 sequence (DNA): TGTGCCAGCAGTTCATCCGGGACAGCGAACACTGAAGCTTTCTTT. Translated: CASSSSGTANTEAFF.

The chain combines TRBV10-3 with TRBJ2-6; 9 bases match TRBD1. CDR3 length: 16 residues. V lost 6 bases to trimming and J lost 1 base; unmatched junction nucleotides: 4. Germline CDR1 reads ENHRY; CDR2 reads SYGVKD. The CDR3 coding sequence is TGTGCCATCAGCCTTGGACAGGGGTCTGGGGCCAACGTCCTGACTTTC. Protein: CAISLGQGSGANVLTF.

This sequence joins TRBV7-9 and TRBJ2-1, with TRBD2 identical over 11 bases. The germline gives CDR1 SEHNR, CDR2 FQNEAQ (reference sequence). V shed 5 bases, J shed 4 bases, and the junction held 16 bases outside the gene matches. The CDR3 contains 19 residues. The DNA for the CDR3 is TGTGCCAGCAGCGGACCGGGACTAGCGGTGTCCATAAAATACAATGAGCAGTTCTTC. Amino acid sequence: CASSGPGLAVSIKYNEQFF.

This chain joins TRBV7-6 and TRBJ2-5; 8 nucleotides agree with TRBD1. The ends lost 0 bases at V and 4 bases at J; junction bases unmatched: 7. The CDR3 has 16 amino acids. The germline CDR1 and CDR2 sequences are SGHVS and FNYEAQ. The chain's CDR3 is CASSLARGQVVETQYF. The DNA of the CDR3 is TGTGCCAGCAGCTTAGCTCGGGGACAGGTGGTAGAGACCCAGTACTTC.

The CDR3 loop reads CASSWGQSYEQYF. CDR3 coding DNA: TGTGCCAGCAGTTGGGGACAGAGCTACGAGCAGTACTTC. V is TRBV6-6 and J is TRBJ2-7, with 7 bases that match TRBD1. This CDR3 spans 13 amino acids. CDR1 and CDR2 from the germline V gene are MNHNY and SVGAGI (reference sequence). The junction had 3 bases not matched to a gene; V was cut back by 4 bases and J by 3 bases.

The chain couples TRBV18 to TRBJ2-7; 7 bases agree with TRBD2. V shed 3 bases and J 2 bases; nucleotides not matched to a gene: 7. Germline CDR1 and CDR2: KGHSH and LQKENI. The CDR3 consists of 15 residues. The CDR3 protein is CASSPGSGRTYEQYF. The CDR3 DNA is TGTGCCAGCTCACCGGGTAGCGGGCGGACCTACGAGCAGTACTTC.

The gene calls are TRBV5-1 and TRBJ1-1; D uncertain. The CDR3 runs to 15 residues. CDR1 and CDR2 (germline): SGHRS, YFSETQ. V lost 0 bases, J lost 1 base, and 10 bases lay in between. The CDR3 nucleotides are TGCGCCAGCAGCTTGGAAGGAGCCCAGAACACTGAAGCTTTCTTT. It is translated as CASSLEGAQNTEAFF.

The chain is built from TRBV18 and TRBJ2-2; 7 bases line up with TRBD1. CDR1 is KGHSH and CDR2 is LQKENI in the germline V gene. J lost 5 bases, V lost 0 bases, and 6 bases had no gene match. CDR3 length: 16 amino acids. The CDR3 coding sequence is TGTGCCAGCTCACCACCGACAGGGAGATGGACCGGGGAGCTGTTTTTT. It is translated as CASSPPTGRWTGELFF.

V usage is TRBV29-1 and J usage is TRBJ2-7, with D unresolved. Germline-derived CDR1 and CDR2 are SQVTM and ANQGSEA. The CDR3 has 12 residues. Trimming shortened V by 8 bases and J by 5 bases, and 16 bases separated the two germline ends. The CDR3 coding sequence is TGCAGCACCCGTGGGCCCAGTGACGAGCAGTACTTC. Translating gives CSTRGPSDEQYF.

This sequence joins TRBV4-3 and TRBJ1-6; D gene uncertain. Trimming left V 0 bases short and J 7 bases short, with 16 bases between. CDR3 length equals 17 residues. Germline CDR1 is LGHNA and CDR2 is YSLEER. The CDR3 bases are TGCGCCAGCAGCCAAGATTGGCCACCCCGAGGGAATTCACCCCTCCACTTT. Protein sequence: CASSQDWPPRGNSPLHF.

The V call is TRBV11-2, the J call TRBJ2-1; 8 bases map to TRBD2. Looked up from germline, CDR1 is SGHAT and CDR2 is FQNNGV. V lost 5 bases, J lost 5 bases, and 2 bases stayed unmatched. This CDR3 region has 13 residues. The CDR3 loop reads CASSQGLDNEQFF. In nucleotides, the CDR3 is TGTGCCAGCAGCCAGGGACTAGACAATGAGCAGTTCTTC.

The genes are TRBV28 and TRBJ1-2; 7 nucleotides agree with TRBD1. Germline CDR1 reads MDHEN; CDR2 reads SYDVKM. This CDR3 region has 14 residues. With V trimmed by 3 bases and J by 6 bases, 7 bases remained unmatched. For the CDR3, the DNA is TGTGCCAGCAGTTTTGGGAGACAGGGTCATGGCTACACCTTC. This encodes CASSFGRQGHGYTF.

This sequence joins TRBV5-4 and TRBJ2-2; 8 bases are shared with TRBD2. Per the germline V gene, CDR1 is SGHNT and CDR2 is YYREEE (reference sequence). The CDR3 consists of 17 residues. J gave up 2 bases and V 3 bases, and 9 bases lay outside the gene matches. CDR3 amino acids: CASSSRGGLVNTGELFF. CDR3 nucleotide sequence: TGTGCCAGCAGCTCCCGCGGGGGACTAGTTAACACCGGGGAGCTGTTTTTT.

This clone was found a few times. The sample contains more than one DNA sequence encoding this CDR3. The chain combines TRBV15 with TRBJ1-1; D gene ambiguous. Germline V gene lookup returns CDR1 LNHNV and CDR2 YYDKDF (reference sequence). Trimming left V 1 base short and J 1 base short, with 10 bases between. The CDR3 totals 15 residues. In DNA, the CDR3 is TGTGCCACCAGCAGAGCTTACAGCACGAACACTGAAGCTTTCTTT. It encodes CATSRAYSTNTEAFF.

The J gene is TRBJ2-1, the V gene TRBV10-3, with 8 bases lining up with TRBD2. Germline V gene data show CDR1 as ENHRY and CDR2 as SYGVKD. V lost 6 bases and J lost 7; bases outside the gene matches: 11. The CDR3 extends over 15 amino acids. This CDR3 reads CAISRREGPENEQFF. CDR3 nucleotides: TGTGCCATCAGCCGCCGGGAGGGCCCGGAGAATGAGCAGTTCTTC.

The chain combines TRBV28 with TRBJ1-6; 9 bases map to TRBD1. J was trimmed by 9 bases and V by 7 bases; bases with no gene match: 7. This CDR3 region has 14 residues. Germline assignment: CDR1 MDHEN and CDR2 SYDVKM. CDR3 region: CASTTGQGGSPLHF. The CDR3 nucleotides are TGTGCCAGCACCACGGGACAGGGAGGTTCACCCCTCCACTTT.

The rearrangement uses TRBV6-5 and TRBJ1-1, with D possibly being TRBD1 (5 bases). CDR3 length equals 14 residues. The V gene lost 3 bases and the J gene lost 10 bases, with 18 bases spanning the gap. Germline CDR1 is MNHEY and CDR2 is SVGAGI. The CDR3 sequence is CASSYSSGKGVAFF. CDR3 nucleotides: TGTGCCAGCAGTTATTCATCAGGGAAAGGGGTAGCTTTCTTT.

This sequence joins TRBV28 and TRBJ2-7; 8 bases agree with TRBD1. There are 15 residues in the CDR3. Germline values: CDR1 MDHEN, CDR2 SYDVKM. The junction had 10 bases not matched to a gene; V was cut back by 4 bases and J by 5 bases. The CDR3, as DNA: TGTGCCAGCAGTTCAATCGGTACAGGGGGTCACGAGCAGTACTTC. Encoded protein: CASSSIGTGGHEQYF.

The gene calls are TRBV7-2 and TRBJ1-6; 8 bases are shared with TRBD1. V lost 4 bases and J lost 5; bases outside the gene matches: 16. The CDR3 is 19 residues long. CDR1 and CDR2 from the germline V gene are SGHTA and FQGNSA. CDR3 in amino acids: CASSSPGQGARWDNSPLHF. CDR3 sequence (DNA): TGTGCCAGCAGCTCCCCTGGCCAGGGGGCGCGGTGGGATAATTCACCCCTCCACTTT.